This TCR beta chain is drawn from a study of CD4+ T cells in melanoma. The protocol was immunoSEQ multiplex PCR, while the TCRdb copy is restricted to in-frame clones and leaves out a portion. The table includes 40,000 to 50,000 clones, 89% detected once. Trimming removed 1 base at V and 6 bases at J, with 10 bases between. Germline V gene data show CDR1 as MGHRA and CDR2 as YSYEKL. This CDR3 is built from 13 residues. The sequencing input was peripheral blood. This clonotype was obtained from a human donor with melanoma. The V call is TRBV4-1, the J call TRBJ2-7, with D hard to call. The CDR3 here is CASSQVPDPEQYF. The CDR3 bases are TGCGCCAGCAGCCAAGTCCCAGATCCCGAGCAGTACTTC.